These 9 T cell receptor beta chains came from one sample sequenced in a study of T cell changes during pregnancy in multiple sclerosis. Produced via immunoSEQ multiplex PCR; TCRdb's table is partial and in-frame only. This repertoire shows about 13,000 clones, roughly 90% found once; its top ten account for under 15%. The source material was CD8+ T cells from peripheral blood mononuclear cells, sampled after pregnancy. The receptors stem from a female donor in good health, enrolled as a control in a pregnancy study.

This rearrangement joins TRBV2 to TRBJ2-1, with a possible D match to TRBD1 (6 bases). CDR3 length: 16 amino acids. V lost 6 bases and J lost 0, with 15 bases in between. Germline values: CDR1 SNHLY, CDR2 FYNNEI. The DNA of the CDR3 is TGTGCCAGCAGACACCCACAGGGAAGCTCCTACAATGAGCAGTTCTTC. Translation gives CASRHPQGSSYNEQFF.

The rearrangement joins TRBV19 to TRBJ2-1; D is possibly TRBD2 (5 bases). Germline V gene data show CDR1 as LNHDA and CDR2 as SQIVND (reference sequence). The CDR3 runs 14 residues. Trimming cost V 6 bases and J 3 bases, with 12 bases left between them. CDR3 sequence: CASSEADYYNEQFF. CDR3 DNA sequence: TGTGCCAGTAGCGAAGCGGATTACTACAATGAGCAGTTCTTC.

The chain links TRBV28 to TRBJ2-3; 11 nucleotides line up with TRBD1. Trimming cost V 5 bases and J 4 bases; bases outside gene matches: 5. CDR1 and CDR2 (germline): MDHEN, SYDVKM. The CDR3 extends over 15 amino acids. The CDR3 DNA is TGTGCCAGCAGTCCGGACAGGGGGCTTTCAGATACGCAGTATTTT. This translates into CASSPDRGLSDTQYF.

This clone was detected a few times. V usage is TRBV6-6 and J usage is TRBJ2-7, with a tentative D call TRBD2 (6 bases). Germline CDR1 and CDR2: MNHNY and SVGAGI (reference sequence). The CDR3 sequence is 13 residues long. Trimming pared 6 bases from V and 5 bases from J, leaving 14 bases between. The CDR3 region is CASSRRGGNEQYF. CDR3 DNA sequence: TGTGCCAGCAGCCGGCGGGGAGGTAACGAGCAGTACTTC.

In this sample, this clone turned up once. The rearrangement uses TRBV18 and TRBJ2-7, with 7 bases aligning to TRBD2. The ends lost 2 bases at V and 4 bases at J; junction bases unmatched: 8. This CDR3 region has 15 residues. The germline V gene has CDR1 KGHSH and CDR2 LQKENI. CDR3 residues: CASSPETERGYEQYF. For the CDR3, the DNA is TGTGCCAGCTCACCAGAGACCGAGCGGGGATACGAGCAGTACTTC.

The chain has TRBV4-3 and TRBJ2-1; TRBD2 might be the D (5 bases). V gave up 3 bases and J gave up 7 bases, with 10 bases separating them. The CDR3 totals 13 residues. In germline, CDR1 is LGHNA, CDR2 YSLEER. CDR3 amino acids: CASSQEAENEQFF. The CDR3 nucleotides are TGCGCCAGCAGCCAGGAGGCGGAGAATGAGCAGTTCTTC.

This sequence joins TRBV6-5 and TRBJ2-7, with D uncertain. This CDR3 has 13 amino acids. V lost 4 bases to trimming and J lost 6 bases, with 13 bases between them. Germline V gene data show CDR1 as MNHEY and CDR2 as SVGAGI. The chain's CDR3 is CASSSTVIGEQYF. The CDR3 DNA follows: TGTGCCAGCAGTTCCACCGTAATCGGCGAGCAGTACTTC.

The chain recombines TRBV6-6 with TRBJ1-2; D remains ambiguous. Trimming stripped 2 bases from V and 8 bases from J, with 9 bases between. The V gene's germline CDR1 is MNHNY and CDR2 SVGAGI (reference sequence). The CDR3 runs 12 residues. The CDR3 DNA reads TGTGCCAGCAGTTACCGGGGTCAAGGCTACACCTTC. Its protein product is CASSYRGQGYTF.

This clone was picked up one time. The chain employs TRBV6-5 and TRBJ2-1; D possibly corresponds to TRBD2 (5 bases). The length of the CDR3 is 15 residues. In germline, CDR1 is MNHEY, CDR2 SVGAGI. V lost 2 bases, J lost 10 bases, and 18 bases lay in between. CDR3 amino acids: CASSYALGGSGEQFF. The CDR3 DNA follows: TGTGCCAGCAGTTACGCCCTGGGCGGGTCGGGGGAGCAGTTCTTC.